These T cell receptor beta chains were read from a single sample in a study of regulatory T cells in long-lasting Graves disease. TCRdb re-called the multiplex PCR reads with MiXCR, one entry per CDR3 protein. The data show about 620,000 distinct CDR3 sequences, approximately 15% seen once. This sample was also put to use in a study of T cells in Graves' hyperthyroidism and ophthalmopathy.

The source was peripheral blood mononuclear cells (PBMCs), collected at new diagnosis, from a patient treated with antithyroid drugs. Every receptor here comes from a woman younger than 45 with Graves disease. The CDR3 runs from the conserved cysteine through the conserved F or W. A D gene is named only where the DNA matches it firmly. Only some rows state a clone size, as once, few, many or a class for expanded clones.

j_call d_call v_call clone_size cdr3_nt cdr3_aa
TRBJ1-4 TRBD1 TRBV7-2 - TGTGCCAGCAGCTTGAGAGTCGGGACAGGGTTGGAAAAACTGTTTTTT CASSLRVGTGLEKLFF
TRBJ2-5 TRBD2 TRBV5-1 - TGCGCCAGGGGAGAGACTAGCAGAGAGACCCAGTACTTC CARGETSRETQYF
TRBJ2-7 - TRBV12-3/TRBV12-4 many TGTGCCAGCAGTATGTCAGGGGGAGGGTCCTACGAGCAGTACTTC CASSMSGGGSYEQYF
TRBJ1-1 TRBD1 TRBV20-1 many TGCAGTGCTGCGGGACAGGGGTTAACGAACACTGAAGCTTTCTTT CSAAGQGLTNTEAFF
TRBJ1-6 - TRBV7-9 - TGTGCCAGCAGCTTAGGATCTGCTTCTAGTTCACCCCTCCACTTT CASSLGSASSSPLHF
TRBJ1-1 TRBD1 TRBV3-1 many TGTGCCAGCAGCCTAGAGACAGGGGGTGAAGCTTTCTTT CASSLETGGEAFF
TRBJ2-3 - TRBV6-1 few TGTGCCAGCAGCCACAGATTGGCAGGAACAGATACGCAGTATTTT CASSHRLAGTDTQYF
TRBJ2-5 TRBD1 TRBV7-2 many TGTGCCAGCAGCTCCGGGGACAGGGTACAGACCCAGTACTTC CASSSGDRVQTQYF
TRBJ2-7 TRBD2 TRBV5-1 many TGCGCCAGCGGCGGACTAGCGGGAACAAGCGAGCAGTACTTC CASGGLAGTSEQYF
TRBJ2-7 TRBD2 TRBV11-2 - TGTGCCAGCAGCTCCCTGCTTGGGGGGGGTAGAGACGAGCAGTACTTC CASSSLLGGGRDEQYF
TRBJ2-3 - TRBV6-4 few TGTGCCAGCAGTGACTCCGGGGGAGTGGATACGCAGTATTTT CASSDSGGVDTQYF
TRBJ1-3 - TRBV12-3/TRBV12-4 few TGTGCCAGCAGTTTCTGGCGAAGCTCTGGAAGCACCATATATTTT CASSFWRSSGSTIYF
TRBJ2-7 - TRBV14 - TGTGCCAGCAGCCAGGGTTTTACGGAGCAGTACTTC CASSQGFTEQYF
TRBJ1-6 - TRBV27 many TGTGCCAGCAGTGAAACCTCGACGGGTTCACCCCTCCACTTT CASSETSTGSPLHF
TRBJ2-5 - TRBV6-1 many TGTGCCGTAAAAAATGGGGGGTGGCAAGAGACCCAGTACTTC CAVKNGGWQETQYF
TRBJ2-5 - TRBV9 few TGTGCCAGCAGCGTACTGCCCACACAAGAGACCCAGTACTTC CASSVLPTQETQYF
TRBJ1-1 - TRBV5-1 - TGCGCCAGCAGCTTAGCGGACAACACTGAAGCTTTCTTT CASSLADNTEAFF
TRBJ2-2 - TRBV11-3 many TGTGCCAGCAGCTTAGATCAGACCGGGGAGCTGTTTTTT CASSLDQTGELFF
TRBJ2-3 - TRBV6-1 many TGTGCCAGCAGCTTGAATCCCACAGATACGCAGTATTTT CASSLNPTDTQYF
TRBJ2-3 TRBD1 TRBV29-1 many TGCAGCGTCCTCGGAGGCACAGGGGGAAGGACAGATACGCAGTATTTT CSVLGGTGGRTDTQYF
TRBJ1-1 - TRBV3-1 many TGTGCCAGCAGCCAAGTGCAGGGCAGCACTGAAGCTTTCTTT CASSQVQGSTEAFF
TRBJ2-2 - TRBV11-2 many TGTGCCAGCAGCTCCCAAAAGCCCGGCACCGGGGAGCTGTTTTTT CASSSQKPGTGELFF
TRBJ2-1 - TRBV6-2/TRBV6-3 - TGTGCCAGCAAAGCGGTATTAGACGATGAGCAGTTCTTC CASKAVLDDEQFF
TRBJ1-1 - TRBV18 many TGTGCCAGCTCACCCCAGGGAGGGGCTGAAGCTTTCTTT CASSPQGGAEAFF
TRBJ1-1 - TRBV5-8 few TGTGCCAGCAGCTTCTGGAAGAACACTGAAGCTTTCTTT CASSFWKNTEAFF
TRBJ1-1 TRBD1 TRBV18 - TGTGCCAGCTCACCTCGTTACCCCGGGACAGCCAACTTAAACACTGAAGCTTTCTTT CASSPRYPGTANLNTEAFF
TRBJ1-5 - TRBV7-9 - TGTGCCAGCAGCTTCAAAAGCGGGAGGGCCGGGATAGATACGCAGCATTTT CASSFKSGRAGIDTQHF
TRBJ2-3 TRBD2 TRBV7-3 many TGTGCCAGCAGCACGACTAGCGGGAGTGCAGATACGCAGTATTTT CASSTTSGSADTQYF
TRBJ2-2 TRBD2 TRBV20-1 - TGCAGTGCTAAACTGGTAGCGGGAGGCACCGGGGAGCTGTTTTTT CSAKLVAGGTGELFF
TRBJ2-3 - TRBV7-3 many TGTGCCAGCAGCGTACGGACCCTCACAGATACGCAGTATTTT CASSVRTLTDTQYF
TRBJ1-6 - TRBV20-1 - TGCAGTGCTAGAGATCTGGGGCGTCCATCCAATTCACCCCTCCACTTT CSARDLGRPSNSPLHF
TRBJ1-5 TRBD1 TRBV28 - TGTGCCAGCAGCCAGGGGGCGGGGGGTCAGCCCCAGCATTTT CASSQGAGGQPQHF
TRBJ1-1 TRBD1 TRBV6-5 many TGTGCCAGCAGTTACGGGCTGACAGGGGCGAACACTGAAGCTTTCTTT CASSYGLTGANTEAFF
TRBJ1-6 - TRBV3-1 many TGTGCCAGCAGGGGGGAAATGGATAATTCACCCCTCCACTTT CASRGEMDNSPLHF
TRBJ1-2 - TRBV6-1 many TGTGCCAGCAGCGGGACCCGCACCGGGTATGGCTACACCTTC CASSGTRTGYGYTF